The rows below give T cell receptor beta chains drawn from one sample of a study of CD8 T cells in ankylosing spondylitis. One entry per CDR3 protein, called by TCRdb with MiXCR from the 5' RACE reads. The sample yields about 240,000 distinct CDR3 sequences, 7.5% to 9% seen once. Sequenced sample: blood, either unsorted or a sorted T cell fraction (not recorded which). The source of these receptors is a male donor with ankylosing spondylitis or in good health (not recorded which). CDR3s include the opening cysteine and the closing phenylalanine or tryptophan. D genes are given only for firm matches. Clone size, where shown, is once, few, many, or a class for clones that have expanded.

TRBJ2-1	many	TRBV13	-	CASSPPFVNEQFF	TGTGCCAGCAGCCCGCCCTTTGTGAATGAGCAGTTCTTC
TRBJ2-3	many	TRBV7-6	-	CASSSADLAASTDTQYF	TGTGCCAGCAGCTCCGCCGACCTAGCAGCTAGCACAGATACGCAGTATTTT
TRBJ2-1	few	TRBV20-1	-	CSAGQDSYNEQFF	TGCAGTGCCGGGCAAGACTCCTACAATGAGCAGTTCTTC
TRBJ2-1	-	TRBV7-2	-	CASTTTGFGGNNEQFF	TGTGCCAGCACCACTACTGGGTTCGGGGGAAACAATGAGCAGTTCTTC
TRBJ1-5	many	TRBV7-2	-	CASSLSMRGNQPQHF	TGTGCCAGCAGCCTTAGTATGAGGGGTAATCAGCCCCAGCATTTT
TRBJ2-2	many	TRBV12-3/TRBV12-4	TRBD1	CASRETGWNTGELFF	TGTGCCAGCAGAGAGACAGGGTGGAACACCGGGGAGCTGTTTTTT
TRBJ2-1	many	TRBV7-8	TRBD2	CASSSKRGAANEQFF	TGTGCCAGCAGTTCAAAGCGGGGGGCCGCCAATGAGCAGTTCTTC
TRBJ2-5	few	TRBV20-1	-	CSARDARGLVETQYF	TGCAGTGCTAGAGATGCGCGGGGGCTGGTGGAGACCCAGTACTTC
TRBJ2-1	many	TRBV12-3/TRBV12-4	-	CASSTGVSSYNEQFF	TGTGCCAGCAGTACAGGTGTGAGCTCCTACAATGAGCAGTTCTTC
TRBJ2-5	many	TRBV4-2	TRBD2	CASSQDTSGGLQETQYF	TGTGCCAGCAGCCAGGATACTAGCGGGGGCCTCCAAGAGACCCAGTACTTC
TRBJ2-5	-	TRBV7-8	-	CASSPTATSRETQYF	TGTGCCAGCAGCCCCACCGCGACTAGTCGCGAGACCCAGTACTTC
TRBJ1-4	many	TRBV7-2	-	CASSFLSTNEKLFF	TGTGCCAGCAGCTTCCTTTCAACTAATGAAAAACTGTTTTTT
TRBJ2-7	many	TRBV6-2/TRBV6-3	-	CAGGHSYEQYF	TGTGCCGGGGGACATTCATACGAGCAGTACTTC
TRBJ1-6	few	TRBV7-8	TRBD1	CASSLGDRMNSPLHF	TGTGCCAGCAGCTTAGGGGACAGGATGAATTCACCCCTCCACTTT
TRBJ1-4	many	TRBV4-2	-	CASSQDGRRSEKLFF	TGTGCCAGCAGCCAAGATGGCAGGAGAAGTGAAAAACTGTTTTTT
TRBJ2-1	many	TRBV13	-	CASSPTGLPTYNEQFF	TGTGCCAGCAGCCCGACCGGACTACCCACATACAATGAGCAGTTCTTC
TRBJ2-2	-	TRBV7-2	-	CASSPYREQTGELFF	TGTGCCAGCAGCCCTTACAGGGAACAGACCGGGGAGCTGTTTTTT
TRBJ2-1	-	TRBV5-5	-	CASSSGTSYNEQFF	TGTGCCAGCAGCTCGGGGACTTCCTACAATGAGCAGTTCTTC
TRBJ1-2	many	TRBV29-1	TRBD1	CSVVGEAGGVGYTF	TGCAGCGTTGTGGGGGAGGCAGGGGGCGTCGGCTACACCTTC
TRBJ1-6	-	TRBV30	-	CAWSDDLNSPLHF	TGTGCCTGGAGTGATGACCTTAATTCACCCCTCCACTTT
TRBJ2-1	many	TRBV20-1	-	CSARVGSSALFF	TGCAGTGCTAGGGTGGGCTCGAGCGCGTTATTCTTC
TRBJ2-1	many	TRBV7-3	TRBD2	CASSLYGGAGEQFF	TGTGCCAGCAGCTTATACGGGGGGGCTGGTGAGCAGTTCTTC
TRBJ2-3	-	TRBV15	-	CATSRDATFSLPDTQYF	TGTGCCACCAGCAGAGATGCTACCTTCTCCCTTCCAGATACGCAGTATTTT
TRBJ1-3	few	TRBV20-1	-	CSAKTNRADSSSGNTIYF	TGCAGTGCTAAGACGAACAGAGCCGACAGTAGCTCTGGAAACACCATATATTTT
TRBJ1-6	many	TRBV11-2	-	CASSSLTRNWSPLHF	TGTGCCAGCAGCTCCCTGACCAGGAATTGGTCACCCCTCCACTTT
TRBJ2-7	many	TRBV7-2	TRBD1	CASSSQDRAESYEQYF	TGTGCCAGCAGCTCACAAGACAGGGCTGAATCCTACGAGCAGTACTTC
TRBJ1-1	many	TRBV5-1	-	CASKQALNTEAFF	TGCGCCAGCAAACAGGCTTTGAACACTGAAGCTTTCTTT
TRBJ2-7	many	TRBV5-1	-	CASGPPGSYEQYF	TGCGCCAGCGGGCCCCCGGGCTCCTACGAGCAGTACTTC
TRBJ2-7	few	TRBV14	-	CASSGGTYEQYF	TGTGCCAGCTCCGGCGGAACCTACGAGCAGTACTTC